This T cell receptor (beta chain) was captured in a study of blood T cell repertoires in COVID-19. Looking at the study overall: The United States, Italy and Spain provided the acute and convalescent COVID-19 samples. Sources were T cells, B-cell-depleted T cells, or PBMCs; the material itself was cDNA or gDNA.

The V segment lost 7 bases and the J segment 0 bases; nucleotides outside the gene matches: 13. Germline V gives CDR1 SEHNR, CDR2 FQNEAQ (reference sequence). This CDR3 is built from 20 residues. Sequencing used immunoSEQ multiplex PCR; TCRdb keeps in-frame clones, though not all of them. The profile covers approximately 400,000 clones, with 70% to 85% appearing a single time and around 1% taken by the ten largest. The chain has TRBV7-9 and TRBJ2-1; 15 bases fit TRBD2. This sequence originates from a human donor with acute or convalescent COVID-19. The donor label of this sample is uncertain. Sequencing was performed on peripheral blood. CDR3 nucleotides: TGTGCCAGCACCCCAATCCGGACTAGCGGGAGGGGGAGCTCCTACAATGAGCAGTTCTTC. Protein product: CASTPIRTSGRGSSYNEQFF.